Listed here is a single T cell receptor (beta chain). These data are taken from a study of blood T cell repertoires in COVID-19. This table comes from immunoSEQ multiplex PCR, and its TCRdb copy is limited to in-frame clones, with some not included. The repertoire holds under 70,000 clones, with over 70% as singletons. This CDR3 contains 14 residues. Unmatched junction bases numbered 8, after V lost 7 bases and J lost 5 bases. The V gene's germline CDR1 is SGHNT and CDR2 YYREEE (reference sequence). The gene calls are TRBV5-4 and TRBJ2-1; 8 bases fit TRBD2. Sequencing was carried out using peripheral blood. The sequence came from a woman aged 65 to 85 with acute or convalescent COVID-19. The CDR3 DNA reads as TGTGCCAGCTCCAGCGGGGGACTTAACAATGAGCAGTTCTTC. Translation: CASSSGGLNNEQFF. Full variable domain (missing parts from reference TRBV5-4 and TRBJ2-1): ETGVTQSPTHLIKTRGQQVTLRCSSQSGHNTVSWYQQALGQGPQFIFQYYREEENGRGNFPPRFSGLQFPNYSSELNVNALELDDSALYLCASSSGGLNNEQFFGPGTRLTVL.